This T cell receptor (beta chain) was found in a study of T cells after yellow fever vaccination. General study points: High-abundance clonotypes from the bulk population could contaminate FACS-sorted repertoires. Most primary-vaccination clones reappeared after the booster (about 95% CD4, 75% to 90% CD8).

This clonotype was seen only a few times. Its antigen is still unknown. The CDR3 consists of 12 residues. Germline lookup yields CDR1 SQVTM and CDR2 ANQGSEA. Trimming cost V 6 bases and J 1 base, with 9 bases left between them. Synthesis of TCR cDNA relied on 5'RACE template switching, which attached a universal primer site and UMIs. TCRdb passed the 5' RACE reads through MiXCR, listing each CDR3 protein once. Of approximately 550,000 distinct CDR3 sequences in the sample, under 25% were seen once. Sequenced material: PBMCs, taken 15 days after the yellow fever booster vaccination. This sequence originates from a man aged 30 to 39 who received the YFV17D yellow fever vaccine. The chain carries TRBV29-1 and TRBJ2-5, with a weak D call TRBD2 (5 bases). The CDR3 is CSVVDSQETQYF. CDR3 in DNA: TGCAGCGTCGTGGACTCCCAAGAGACCCAGTACTTC.